One and the same sample provided the 10 T cell receptor beta chains below, sequenced in a study of blood T cells in healthy people across ages. Next came a second PCR, run for about 6 to 12 cycles, which used a sample-barcoded 5' primer along with a J-beta primer mix. TCRdb re-analysed the 5' RACE reads in MiXCR, keeping a single row per CDR3 protein. The profile shows roughly 1.6 million distinct CDR3 sequences, approximately 32% of them singletons. Sequenced sample: blood. The receptors shown here come from a woman aged 25 to 39 in good health.

This clonotype was seen a few times. J is TRBJ2-3 and V is TRBV20-1, with D perhaps TRBD1 (5 bases). This CDR3 spans 14 amino acids. Germline assignment: CDR1 DFQATT and CDR2 SNEGSKA (reference sequence). The V gene lost 3 bases and the J gene lost 6 bases, with 16 bases spanning the gap. The CDR3 nucleotides read TGCAGTGCTAGTGGGCAGGGATTGTGGGATACGCAGTATTTT. It codes for CSASGQGLWDTQYF.

This clonotype was counted a few times. The V and J genes are TRBV28 and TRBJ2-3; 11 bases are shared with TRBD1. Germline V gene data show CDR1 as MDHEN and CDR2 as SYDVKM. The trim removed 5 bases at V and 4 bases at J, leaving 5 bases unmatched. The CDR3 covers 15 residues. In nucleotides, the CDR3 is TGTGCCAGCAGTGCGCCGGGACAGGGGGCAGATACGCAGTATTTT. Protein sequence: CASSAPGQGADTQYF.

This clonotype was seen a few times. The chain has TRBV11-2 and TRBJ1-2; TRBD1 might be the D (5 bases). The CDR3 contains 13 residues. V was cut by 1 base and J by 12 bases, with 15 bases left in between. Germline loops: CDR1 SGHAT, CDR2 FQNNGV. CDR3: CASSLGSARGHTF. The CDR3 coding sequence is TGTGCCAGCAGCTTAGGGTCAGCCCGGGGCCACACCTTC.

Many counts were recorded for this clonotype. The chain carries TRBV29-1 and TRBJ2-3; tentatively, D is TRBD2 (5 bases). Germline-derived CDR1 and CDR2 are SQVTM and ANQGSEA. V lost 5 bases, J lost 5 bases, and 11 bases lay in between. This CDR3 comprises 12 residues. The CDR3 DNA reads TGCAGCGTTTCTAACGCGGGAGATACGCAGTATTTT. Protein: CSVSNAGDTQYF.

This clonotype was seen once. A read error may explain this, as a much larger clone is one base away. The chain recombines TRBV10-3 with TRBJ2-7, with TRBD2 matching 11 bases. V was clipped by 0 bases and J by 3 bases; unmatched bases: 4. The germline gives CDR1 ENHRY, CDR2 SYGVKD. This CDR3 contains 16 residues. The CDR3 is CAISESWGTSGYEQYF. The CDR3 DNA sequence: TGTGCCATCAGTGAGTCGTGGGGGACTAGCGGCTACGAGCAGTACTTC.

Here the CDR3 reads CASSYLREIAGELFF. CDR3 nucleotides: TGTGCCAGCAGTTACTTGCGGGAGATCGCCGGGGAGCTGTTTTTT. V gene TRBV6-6 combines with J gene TRBJ2-2; 7 positions match TRBD2. CDR3 length equals 15 residues. The junction had 5 bases not matched to a gene; V was cut back by 1 base and J by 6 bases. Per the germline V gene, CDR1 is MNHNY and CDR2 is SVGAGI (reference sequence).

This clonotype was counted only a few times. The chain couples TRBV6-6 to TRBJ2-3; perhaps TRBD2 as D (6 bases). The CDR3 is 15 residues long. The germline V gene has CDR1 MNHNY and CDR2 SVGAGI (reference sequence). Trimming removed 7 bases at V and 5 bases at J, with 19 bases between. CDR3 sequence: CASTSAGRIRDTQYF. The CDR3, as DNA: TGTGCCAGCACCTCCGCGGGAAGAATCAGAGATACGCAGTATTTT.

A few counts support this clonotype. The gene calls are TRBV20-1 and TRBJ2-1; D uncertain. Trimming shortened V by 8 bases and J by 7 bases, and 3 bases separated the two germline ends. CDR3 length: 8 amino acids. Looked up from germline, CDR1 is DFQATT and CDR2 is SNEGSKA (reference sequence). The CDR3 DNA sequence: TGCAGTTTTAATGAGCAGTTCTTC. As protein: CSFNEQFF.

This clonotype was seen a few times. The chain couples TRBV6-1 to TRBJ1-6; unclear D gene. CDR1 is MNHNS, CDR2 SASEGT, per germline. The length of the CDR3 is 17 residues. V was cut by 2 bases and J by 4 bases, with 15 bases left in between. In DNA, the CDR3 is TGTGCCAGCAGTGAATCCACCCCGCTCGTGTATAATTCACCCCTCCACTTT. The encoded protein is CASSESTPLVYNSPLHF.

Concerning this clonotype: Given a much more abundant clone one base away, this may be a read error. The chain carries TRBV7-2 and TRBJ1-5, with D possibly TRBD1 on 6 matching bases. Trimming pared 5 bases from V and 3 bases from J, leaving 11 bases between. Germline CDR1 reads SGHTA; CDR2 reads FQGNSA. This CDR3 contains 14 residues. CDR3 DNA: TGTGCCAGCAGCGCCGGACAGCCCAATCAGCCCCAGCATTTT. It is translated as CASSAGQPNQPQHF.